This T cell receptor beta chain was identified in a study of blood T cell repertoires in COVID-19. Across the whole study: COVID-19 samples collected from the United States, Italy and Spain covered acute and convalescent phases. The analysed material was cDNA or gDNA that came from T cells, B-cell-depleted T cells, or PBMCs.

Original analysis: Reference gene primer amplification in the assay estimated nucleated cell counts. TCRdb keeps only in-frame clones here, not all; method: immunoSEQ multiplex PCR. V, J and clone size reflect that table, while D and trimming were determined from the DNA. The repertoire holds approximately 30,000 clones, about 88% seen once, with over 20% in the top ten. This CDR3 comprises 11 residues. Trimming took 4 bases from V and 6 from J, leaving 6 bases between them. The germline V gene encodes CDR1 SEHNR and CDR2 FQNEAQ (reference sequence). The sequencing input was peripheral blood. This chain links TRBV7-9 with TRBJ1-2, with D uncertain. The TCR was taken from a woman of 80 years or more with active or convalescent COVID-19. The CDR3 region has the DNA TGTGCCAGCAGCTCCCCGGATGGCTACACCTTC. Translating gives CASSSPDGYTF.